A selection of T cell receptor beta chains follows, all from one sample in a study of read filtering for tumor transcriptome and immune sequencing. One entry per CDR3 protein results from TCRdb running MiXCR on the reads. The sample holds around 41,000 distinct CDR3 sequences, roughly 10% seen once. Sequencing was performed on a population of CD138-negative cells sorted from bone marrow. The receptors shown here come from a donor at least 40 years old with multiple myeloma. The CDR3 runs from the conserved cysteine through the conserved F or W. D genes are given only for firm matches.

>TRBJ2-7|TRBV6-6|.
CATGGGNEQYF
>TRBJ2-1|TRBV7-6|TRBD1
CAIIQSPRQGLGDEQFF
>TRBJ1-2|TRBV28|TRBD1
CASSPYRGPGYTF
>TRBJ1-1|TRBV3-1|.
CASSRPGHGTEAFF
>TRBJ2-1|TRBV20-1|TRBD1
CSAWTGYHNEQFF
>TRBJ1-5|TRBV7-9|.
CASSLGDQPQHF
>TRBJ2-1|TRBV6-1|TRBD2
CASRLAGSYNEQFF
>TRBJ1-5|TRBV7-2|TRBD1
CASSLAGTERDQPQHF
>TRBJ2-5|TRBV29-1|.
CSVRPPAQETQYF
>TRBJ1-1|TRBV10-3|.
CAISESAGITEAFF
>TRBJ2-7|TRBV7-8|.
CASGFTGYEQYF
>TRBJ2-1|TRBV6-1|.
CASSEDSGSVNEQFF
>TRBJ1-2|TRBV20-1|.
CSARVGHVGYGYTF
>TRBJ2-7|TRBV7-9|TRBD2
CASSPVGGGFSYEQYF
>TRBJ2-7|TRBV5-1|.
CASSWDSTSVYEQYF
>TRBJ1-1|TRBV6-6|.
CASSYSHTEAFF
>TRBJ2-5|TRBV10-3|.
CAISDRESRQETQYF
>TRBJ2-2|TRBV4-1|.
CASSQGRAAGELFF
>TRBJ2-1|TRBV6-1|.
CASSESYWGEQFF
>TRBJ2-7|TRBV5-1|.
CASSLVPGTYEQYF
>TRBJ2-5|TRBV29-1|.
CSVGSHQGTQYF
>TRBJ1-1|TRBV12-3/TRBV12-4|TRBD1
CASSWTGEGTEAFF
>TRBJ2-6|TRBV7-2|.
CASSSRPYSGANVLTF
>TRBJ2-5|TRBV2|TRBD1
CASSGQGETQYF
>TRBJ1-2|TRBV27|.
CASSLNGWNYGYTF
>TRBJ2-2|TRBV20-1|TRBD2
CSAMGLAGETNTGELFF
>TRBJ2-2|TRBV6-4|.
CASTAETGSNTGELFF
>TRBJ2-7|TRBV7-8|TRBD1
CASSLWTGVTYEQYF
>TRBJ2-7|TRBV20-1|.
CSANRAYEQYF